Below, 13 T cell receptor beta chains from the same sample are listed, as sequenced in a study of cytomegalovirus exposure and HLA in healthy donors. Vbeta (60) and Jbeta (13) primers were used in the PCR. Produced via immunoSEQ multiplex PCR; TCRdb's table is partial and in-frame only. The sample shows 150,000 or so clones, 50% to 75% of them seen only once. Sample: PBMCs. The receptors were sampled from a woman in her twenties or thirties in good health and CMV-seropositive.

V usage is TRBV2 and J usage is TRBJ1-3; TRBD1 matches at 9 bases. CDR3 length equals 17 residues. Germline V gene sequence: CDR1 SNHLY, CDR2 FYNNEI. Unmatched junction bases numbered 12, after V lost 5 bases and J lost 4 bases. The CDR3 sequence: CASSSGQGRSWGNTIYF. CDR3 coding DNA: TGTGCCAGCAGTTCGGGACAGGGTCGTTCGTGGGGAAACACCATATATTTT.

The CDR3 region is CASRLTGGAWPQHF. In DNA, the CDR3 is TGTGCCAGCAGACTGACAGGGGGGGCTTGGCCCCAGCATTTT. The V call is TRBV6-5, the J call TRBJ1-5; 9 bases align to TRBD1. Germline loops: CDR1 MNHEY, CDR2 SVGAGI. The CDR3 runs 14 residues. V was pared by 6 bases and J by 9 bases, with 9 bases of the junction left unmatched.

V gene TRBV28 combines with J gene TRBJ1-1, with 9 bases that match TRBD1. CDR3 length: 14 amino acids. Per germline, CDR1 MDHEN and CDR2 SYDVKM. The J segment lost 4 bases and the V segment lost 6 bases, leaving 6 bases of the junction unmatched. The chain's CDR3 is CASRNRDRATEAFF. The CDR3 region has the DNA TGTGCCAGCAGAAACCGGGACAGGGCCACTGAAGCTTTCTTT.

The J gene is TRBJ1-3, the V gene TRBV6-1; TRBD1 matches 9 bases. V was clipped by 3 bases and J by 4 bases; unmatched bases: 4. The germline V gene encodes CDR1 MNHNS and CDR2 SASEGT. The CDR3 totals 15 residues. CDR3 amino acids: CASSDLDRGGNTIYF. As DNA, the CDR3 is TGTGCCAGCAGTGATCTAGACAGGGGGGGAAACACCATATATTTT.

The chain couples TRBV2 to TRBJ2-7; tentative D call: TRBD1 (6 bases). V gave up 1 base and J gave up 4 bases, with 14 bases separating them. The CDR3 is made up of 15 amino acids. Per germline, CDR1 SNHLY and CDR2 FYNNEI. The CDR3 sequence: CASSEGRGQGYEQYF. CDR3 DNA: TGTGCCAGCAGTGAAGGCAGGGGACAAGGGTACGAGCAGTACTTC.

The chain combines TRBV4-1 with TRBJ2-4; 8 bases align to TRBD1. The germline V gene has CDR1 MGHRA and CDR2 YSYEKL. Unmatched junction bases numbered 2, after V lost 2 bases and J lost 2 bases. This CDR3 has 15 amino acids. CDR3 DNA: TGCGCCAGCAGCCAACCAGGGGGCTCCAAAAACATTCAGTACTTC. The encoded protein is CASSQPGGSKNIQYF.

The chain joins TRBV5-1 to TRBJ1-2; 12 nucleotides agree with TRBD1. The CDR3 covers 14 residues. Germline CDR1 and CDR2: SGHRS and YFSETQ. With V trimmed by 4 bases and J by 8 bases, 6 bases remained unmatched. The CDR3: CASSPGTGGKGYTF. CDR3 nucleotide sequence: TGCGCCAGCAGCCCGGGGACAGGGGGCAAGGGCTACACCTTC.

In this sample, this clone turned up a few times. CDR3 residues: CASSPPGQDYQKLFF. The CDR3 bases are TGTGCCAGCAGCCCGCCGGGACAGGACTATCAAAAACTGTTTTTT. The rearrangement uses TRBV7-6 and TRBJ1-4; 8 bases line up with TRBD1. The CDR3 loop spans 15 amino acids. Germline V lookup: CDR1 SGHVS, CDR2 FNYEAQ. Trimming removed 5 bases from V and 9 bases from J; junction bases left unmatched: 11.

This chain uses TRBV5-6 with TRBJ1-1; D is unclear. Trimming pared 1 base from V and 1 base from J, leaving 8 bases between. The CDR3 consists of 14 residues. Germline V lookup: CDR1 SGHDT, CDR2 YYEEEE. The CDR3 is CASSLYRRNTEAFF. In DNA form, the CDR3 reads TGTGCCAGCAGCTTGTACAGACGGAACACTGAAGCTTTCTTT. Using reference TRBV5-6 and TRBJ1-1 for the parts outside the CDR3, the full variable domain is DAGVTQSPTHLIKTRGQQVTLRCSPKSGHDTVSWYQQALGQGPQFIFQYYEEEERQRGNFPDRFSGHQFPNYSSELNVNALLLGDSALYLCASSLYRRNTEAFFGQGTRLTVV.

This clone occurred a few times. This chain links TRBV20-1 with TRBJ2-7, with a possible D match to TRBD2 (5 bases). CDR1 DFQATT and CDR2 SNEGSKA come from the germline V gene (reference sequence). This CDR3 has 9 residues. The V end lost 7 bases, the J end lost 7 bases, and 8 bases lay between the germline ends. The CDR3 loop reads CSVREEQYF. The CDR3 DNA follows: TGCAGTGTCCGGGAAGAGCAGTACTTC.

The chain links TRBV10-3 to TRBJ1-5, with D tentatively TRBD1 (5 bases). Per the germline V gene, CDR1 is ENHRY and CDR2 is SYGVKD. The CDR3 covers 13 residues. The V and J ends lost 10 bases and 9 bases respectively, with 19 bases between them. As DNA, the CDR3 is TGTGCCACCGGCCCCGGGGAGGGGCGGCCCCAGCATTTT. Translated: CATGPGEGRPQHF.

V usage is TRBV5-4 and J usage is TRBJ1-4; D perhaps matches TRBD1 (6 bases). The V end was cut by 2 bases, the J end by 4 bases, with 6 bases between. The CDR3 extends over 13 amino acids. CDR1 and CDR2 (germline): SGHNT, YYREEE (reference sequence). The CDR3 loop is CASSLQGNEKLFF. The CDR3 DNA reads as TGTGCCAGCAGCTTACAGGGTAATGAAAAACTGTTTTTT.

This clone was picked up a small number of times. The chain has TRBV7-6 and TRBJ1-4; 7 bases line up with TRBD1. The CDR3 has 12 residues. From germline, CDR1 is SGHVS and CDR2 FNYEAQ. V trimming: 7 bases; J trimming: 10 bases; junction bases outside the gene matches: 6. The DNA of the CDR3 is TGTGCCAGCAACTCCCACAGGGGAAAACTGTTTTTT. Translated, it gives CASNSHRGKLFF.